This T cell receptor (beta chain) is from a study of regulatory T cells in long-lasting Graves disease. Documented time point: persistent/refractory GD, antithyroid drugs over 5 years with positive TRAb. PBMCs were the source of the RNA used for TCR sequencing. Study-level points and caveats: TRBV28, TRBJ1-2 and TRBJ2-5 emerged as the favored segments in persistent disease.

Arm-PCR of CDR3 regions with iRepertoire HTBI primers generated TCR beta libraries. MiXCR was run by TCRdb on the multiplex PCR reads, yielding one entry per CDR3 protein. Among more than 650,000 distinct CDR3 sequences listed, about 30% were seen once. This clonotype has just a few counts. Its matching antigen is unknown. There are 15 residues in the CDR3. Germline CDR1 is DFQATT and CDR2 is SNEGSKA (reference sequence). V lost 2 bases to trimming and J lost 6 bases; unmatched junction nucleotides: 11. The source was peripheral blood mononuclear cells (PBMCs), collected when the disease was refractory, from a patient treated with antithyroid drugs. The chain links TRBV20-1 to TRBJ1-2, with 8 bases that match TRBD1. The receptor was isolated from a female donor with Graves disease. CDR3: CSARPYGQGGHGYTF. CDR3 nucleotide sequence: TGCAGTGCTAGACCGTACGGACAGGGAGGCCATGGCTACACCTTC.